This is a list of T cell receptor beta chains from one sample in a study of blood T cell repertoires in COVID-19. Profiled with immunoSEQ multiplex PCR; TCRdb holds only in-frame clones, not every one. This sample carries around 290,000 clones, 91% of them seen once, and the ten largest clones take around 2%. Sequenced input: peripheral blood. These receptor sequences come from a woman aged 25 to 39 with COVID-19, enrolled during active disease. CDR3s include the opening cysteine and the closing phenylalanine or tryptophan. Each record gives: D gene, J gene, V gene, clone size, CDR3 DNA, CDR3 protein. D genes are given only for firm matches. The size entry is marked missing in some rows and otherwise reads once, few, many or a size class.

d_call: NA
j_call: TRBJ1-1
v_call: TRBV15
clone_size: NA
cdr3_nt: TGTGCCACCAGCAGAGAGGTCCCGGGGTCCCTATACACTGAAGCTTTCTTT
cdr3_aa: CATSREVPGSLYTEAFF

d_call: NA
j_call: TRBJ2-1
v_call: TRBV7-9
clone_size: NA
cdr3_nt: TGTGCCAGCAGCTTAGCGGACTGGAATGAGCAGTTCTTC
cdr3_aa: CASSLADWNEQFF

d_call: TRBD1
j_call: TRBJ2-2
v_call: TRBV19
clone_size: once
cdr3_nt: TGTGCCAGTACTAAGGACAGGTCCTTCACCGGGGAGCTGTTTTTT
cdr3_aa: CASTKDRSFTGELFF

d_call: NA
j_call: TRBJ2-3
v_call: TRBV10-3
clone_size: NA
cdr3_nt: TGTGCCATCAGTGGTGGTCTAACTAGCACAGATACGCAGTATTTT
cdr3_aa: CAISGGLTSTDTQYF

d_call: NA
j_call: TRBJ1-2
v_call: TRBV7-2
clone_size: once
cdr3_nt: TGTGCCAGCAGCTTAAGCCAGGACTATGGCTACACCTTC
cdr3_aa: CASSLSQDYGYTF

d_call: NA
j_call: TRBJ1-2
v_call: TRBV10-1
clone_size: once
cdr3_nt: TGCGCCAGCAGTGAGTATGGCAGCTATGGCTACACCTTC
cdr3_aa: CASSEYGSYGYTF

d_call: NA
j_call: TRBJ2-1
v_call: TRBV11-3
clone_size: NA
cdr3_nt: TGTGCCAGCGCAGGCAGCGGAAGCTCCTACAATGAGCAGTTCTTC
cdr3_aa: CASAGSGSSYNEQFF

d_call: TRBD1
j_call: TRBJ2-7
v_call: TRBV10-3
clone_size: NA
cdr3_nt: TGTGCCATCAGAAGAGGGGACAGAACCTACGAGCAGTACTTC
cdr3_aa: CAIRRGDRTYEQYF

d_call: TRBD2
j_call: TRBJ2-1
v_call: TRBV4-2
clone_size: NA
cdr3_nt: TGTGCCAGCAGCCAAGCGGGCGGGAGGACCTACAATGAGCAGTTCTTC
cdr3_aa: CASSQAGGRTYNEQFF

d_call: NA
j_call: TRBJ1-2
v_call: TRBV5-1
clone_size: NA
cdr3_nt: TGCGCCAGCAGCTTGGAAGGGGACTATGGCTACACCTTC
cdr3_aa: CASSLEGDYGYTF

d_call: TRBD2
j_call: TRBJ2-7
v_call: TRBV10-3
clone_size: once
cdr3_nt: TGTGCCATCAGTGACAGCCGCGGGAGTATAAACGAGCAGTACTTC
cdr3_aa: CAISDSRGSINEQYF

d_call: NA
j_call: TRBJ2-2
v_call: TRBV9
clone_size: NA
cdr3_nt: TGTGCCAGCAGCGGGGCTTTTGCCGGGGAGCTGTTTTTT
cdr3_aa: CASSGAFAGELFF

d_call: NA
j_call: TRBJ2-2
v_call: TRBV10-3
clone_size: NA
cdr3_nt: TGTGCCATCAGTGAATTGGCCCCCTCGGGGGCCGGGGAGCTGTTTTTT
cdr3_aa: CAISELAPSGAGELFF

d_call: NA
j_call: TRBJ1-2
v_call: TRBV6-6
clone_size: NA
cdr3_nt: TGTGCCAGCAGCCACAGGCACCAAGGCTACACCTTC
cdr3_aa: CASSHRHQGYTF

d_call: NA
j_call: TRBJ1-6
v_call: TRBV10-3
clone_size: NA
cdr3_nt: TGTGCCATCAACACAGAATCCCATTCACCCCTCCACTTT
cdr3_aa: CAINTESHSPLHF

d_call: TRBD2
j_call: TRBJ2-2
v_call: TRBV2
clone_size: NA
cdr3_nt: TGTGCCAGCAGTCTTACTAGAGGGACTAGCGGGAGGGGCACCGGGGAGCTGTTTTTT
cdr3_aa: CASSLTRGTSGRGTGELFF

d_call: TRBD1
j_call: TRBJ1-2
v_call: TRBV7-9
clone_size: NA
cdr3_nt: TGTGCCAGCAGCCCTGGACAGGGGGCGTCTGGCTACACCTTC
cdr3_aa: CASSPGQGASGYTF

d_call: NA
j_call: TRBJ1-2
v_call: TRBV5-6
clone_size: NA
cdr3_nt: TGTGCCAGCAGCTTGGTCCAGGACTATGGCTACACCTTC
cdr3_aa: CASSLVQDYGYTF

d_call: TRBD2
j_call: TRBJ2-1
v_call: TRBV5-1
clone_size: NA
cdr3_nt: TGCGCCAGCAGCTTGGGACTAGCGGGAGGGTACAATGAGCAGTTCTTC
cdr3_aa: CASSLGLAGGYNEQFF

d_call: NA
j_call: TRBJ1-1
v_call: TRBV2
clone_size: NA
cdr3_nt: TGTGCCAGCACCATGAACACTGAAGCTTTCTTT
cdr3_aa: CASTMNTEAFF

d_call: NA
j_call: TRBJ2-2
v_call: TRBV2
clone_size: NA
cdr3_nt: TGTGCCGCGTCAACCGGGATGAACACCGGGGAGCTGTTTTTT
cdr3_aa: CAASTGMNTGELFF

d_call: TRBD2
j_call: TRBJ2-3
v_call: TRBV11-3
clone_size: NA
cdr3_nt: TGTGCCAGCAGCTTAGGGACTAGCGGCACCACAGATACGCAGTATTTT
cdr3_aa: CASSLGTSGTTDTQYF

d_call: NA
j_call: TRBJ1-6
v_call: TRBV5-6
clone_size: few
cdr3_nt: TGTGCCAGCAGCTTGGTTCGGGGTAGAAGTAATTCACCCCTCCACTTT
cdr3_aa: CASSLVRGRSNSPLHF

d_call: TRBD1
j_call: TRBJ2-1
v_call: TRBV19
clone_size: NA
cdr3_nt: TGTGCCAGTAGTATTCTTCCGGGACAGGGGATCGATGAGCAGTTCTTC
cdr3_aa: CASSILPGQGIDEQFF

d_call: NA
j_call: TRBJ2-7
v_call: TRBV11-2
clone_size: NA
cdr3_nt: TGTGCCAGCAGCTCCAACCGGGACAACTCCTACGAGCAGTACTTC
cdr3_aa: CASSSNRDNSYEQYF

d_call: NA
j_call: TRBJ2-1
v_call: TRBV2
clone_size: NA
cdr3_nt: TGTGCCAGCGACCCTGGTTTAGCAAAGCAGTTCTTC
cdr3_aa: CASDPGLAKQFF

d_call: TRBD2
j_call: TRBJ2-2
v_call: TRBV5-8
clone_size: once
cdr3_nt: TGTGCCAGCAGCTTACGACTAGCGGGCACCGGGGAGCTGTTTTTT
cdr3_aa: CASSLRLAGTGELFF

d_call: NA
j_call: TRBJ2-7
v_call: TRBV6-5
clone_size: NA
cdr3_nt: TGTGCCAGCAGAGGGACTGTACCTCCCTACGAGCAGTACTTC
cdr3_aa: CASRGTVPPYEQYF

d_call: NA
j_call: TRBJ2-5
v_call: TRBV5-5
clone_size: NA
cdr3_nt: TGTGCCAGCAGCTTTAACAGACAGAAAGAGACCCAGTACTTC
cdr3_aa: CASSFNRQKETQYF

d_call: TRBD2
j_call: TRBJ2-7
v_call: TRBV12-3/TRBV12-4
clone_size: NA
cdr3_nt: TGTGCCAGCAGTCTAGCGGGAGCTTACGAGCAGTACTTC
cdr3_aa: CASSLAGAYEQYF

d_call: TRBD1
j_call: TRBJ1-2
v_call: TRBV2
clone_size: NA
cdr3_nt: TGTGCCAGCAGCCGCCCTCGGGACAGGCCTAACTATGGCTACACCTTC
cdr3_aa: CASSRPRDRPNYGYTF

d_call: TRBD2
j_call: TRBJ2-5
v_call: TRBV7-8
clone_size: NA
cdr3_nt: TGTGCCAGCAGCATTCTAGCGGGAGCTTGGGAGACCCAGTACTTC
cdr3_aa: CASSILAGAWETQYF

d_call: TRBD2
j_call: TRBJ2-2
v_call: TRBV18
clone_size: NA
cdr3_nt: TGTGCCAGCTCACCGCGGACTAGCGGGACGAACACCGGGGAGCTGTTTTTT
cdr3_aa: CASSPRTSGTNTGELFF

d_call: NA
j_call: TRBJ1-2
v_call: TRBV14
clone_size: once
cdr3_nt: TGTGCCAGCAGCCAAGACGTCACAGGCCCCTATGGCTACACCTTC
cdr3_aa: CASSQDVTGPYGYTF

d_call: TRBD1
j_call: TRBJ1-2
v_call: TRBV30
clone_size: NA
cdr3_nt: TGTGCCTGGAGTGATAGGGGGCACTATGGCTACACCTTC
cdr3_aa: CAWSDRGHYGYTF

d_call: TRBD1
j_call: TRBJ2-1
v_call: TRBV5-1
clone_size: NA
cdr3_nt: TGCGCCAGCAGCTTTTTCCCACCTCGACAGGGGGCGGATGAGCAGTTCTTC
cdr3_aa: CASSFFPPRQGADEQFF

d_call: TRBD2
j_call: TRBJ2-7
v_call: TRBV27
clone_size: NA
cdr3_nt: TGTGCCAGCAGTTTTAAGGGCCCACTCCTAGCGGTAACCTACGAGCAGTACTTC
cdr3_aa: CASSFKGPLLAVTYEQYF

d_call: NA
j_call: TRBJ1-2
v_call: TRBV6-5
clone_size: NA
cdr3_nt: TGTGCCAGCAGGCTTGATGGGGGCCTTGGCTACACCTTC
cdr3_aa: CASRLDGGLGYTF

d_call: TRBD2
j_call: TRBJ2-1
v_call: TRBV20-1
clone_size: NA
cdr3_nt: TGCAGTGCTAGTTTGCTAGCGGGAGGGCTACGATACAATGAGCAGTTCTTC
cdr3_aa: CSASLLAGGLRYNEQFF

d_call: TRBD1
j_call: TRBJ2-2
v_call: TRBV28
clone_size: once
cdr3_nt: TGTGCCAGCAGTCCCTACAGGGGTTACGAGCGAACGGGCACCGGGGAGCTGTTTTTT
cdr3_aa: CASSPYRGYERTGTGELFF

d_call: TRBD2
j_call: TRBJ2-1
v_call: TRBV7-2
clone_size: NA
cdr3_nt: TGTGCCAGCAGCCCCGGGACTAGCGGGGTGGGTGAGCAGTTCTTC
cdr3_aa: CASSPGTSGVGEQFF

d_call: TRBD2
j_call: TRBJ2-1
v_call: TRBV20-1
clone_size: NA
cdr3_nt: TGCAGTGCTAGTCATAGCGGGAGCGGAGGCAATGAGCAGTTCTTC
cdr3_aa: CSASHSGSGGNEQFF

d_call: NA
j_call: TRBJ1-2
v_call: TRBV11-2
clone_size: NA
cdr3_nt: TGTGCCAGCAGCCCGGACAGCCTGCAGTCCTATGGCTACACCTTC
cdr3_aa: CASSPDSLQSYGYTF

d_call: TRBD1
j_call: TRBJ2-1
v_call: TRBV5-1
clone_size: NA
cdr3_nt: TGCGCCAGCAGCTTGAGGTCCGGGACAGGGTCTGAGCAGTTCTTC
cdr3_aa: CASSLRSGTGSEQFF

d_call: TRBD1
j_call: TRBJ1-2
v_call: TRBV5-1
clone_size: NA
cdr3_nt: TGCGCCAGCAGCCCCCCGGGACAGGGGAACTATGGCTACACCTTC
cdr3_aa: CASSPPGQGNYGYTF

d_call: TRBD2
j_call: TRBJ2-7
v_call: TRBV7-3
clone_size: NA
cdr3_nt: TGTGCCAGCAGCTTATCGGGGGGCGAGCAGTACTTC
cdr3_aa: CASSLSGGEQYF

d_call: NA
j_call: TRBJ1-3
v_call: TRBV3-1/TRBV3-2
clone_size: few
cdr3_nt: TGTGCCAGCAGCCAATCAGGAAACACCATATATTTT
cdr3_aa: CASSQSGNTIYF

d_call: NA
j_call: TRBJ2-7
v_call: TRBV11-2
clone_size: NA
cdr3_nt: TGTGCCAGCACCCCTCAGGGCATGTCCTACGAGCAGTACTTC
cdr3_aa: CASTPQGMSYEQYF

d_call: NA
j_call: TRBJ1-5
v_call: TRBV27
clone_size: NA
cdr3_nt: TGTGCCAGCAGCTATTCAGGGGTTAGCAATCAGCCCCAGCATTTT
cdr3_aa: CASSYSGVSNQPQHF

d_call: NA
j_call: TRBJ2-7
v_call: TRBV4-2
clone_size: NA
cdr3_nt: TGTGCCAGCAGCCAAGAGCCCGGGTCCTACGAGCAGTACTTC
cdr3_aa: CASSQEPGSYEQYF

d_call: NA
j_call: TRBJ2-1
v_call: TRBV29-1
clone_size: NA
cdr3_nt: TGCAGCGTTGTTGGTAACGCCGGGGAGCAGTTCTTC
cdr3_aa: CSVVGNAGEQFF

d_call: NA
j_call: TRBJ1-6
v_call: TRBV28
clone_size: once
cdr3_nt: TGTGCCAGCAGTTCCCTGGGGGTGACAGGCCCCTTTTGGGATTCACCCCTCCACTTT
cdr3_aa: CASSSLGVTGPFWDSPLHF

d_call: NA
j_call: TRBJ1-4
v_call: TRBV3-1/TRBV3-2
clone_size: NA
cdr3_nt: TGTGCCAGCAGCCAAACAACAGGTGGTCCTGAAAAACTGTTTTTT
cdr3_aa: CASSQTTGGPEKLFF